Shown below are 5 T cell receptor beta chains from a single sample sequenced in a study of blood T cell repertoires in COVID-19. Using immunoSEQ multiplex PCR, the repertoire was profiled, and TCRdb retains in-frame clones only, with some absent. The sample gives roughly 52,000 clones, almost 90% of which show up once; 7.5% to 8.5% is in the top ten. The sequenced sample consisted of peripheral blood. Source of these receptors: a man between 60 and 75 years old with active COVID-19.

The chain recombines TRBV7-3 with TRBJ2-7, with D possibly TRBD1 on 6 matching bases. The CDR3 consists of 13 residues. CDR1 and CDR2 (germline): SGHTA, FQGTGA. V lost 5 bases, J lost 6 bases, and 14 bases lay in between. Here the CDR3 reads CASSTNPGVEQYF. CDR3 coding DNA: TGTGCCAGCAGCACCAACCCAGGGGTCGAGCAGTACTTC.

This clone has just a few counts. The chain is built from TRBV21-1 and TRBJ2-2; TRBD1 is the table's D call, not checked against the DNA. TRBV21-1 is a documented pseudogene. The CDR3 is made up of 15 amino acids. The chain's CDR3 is CASSNQGQFTGELFF. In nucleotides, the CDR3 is TGTGCCAGCAGCAATCAGGGACAGTTCACCGGGGAGCTGTTTTTT.

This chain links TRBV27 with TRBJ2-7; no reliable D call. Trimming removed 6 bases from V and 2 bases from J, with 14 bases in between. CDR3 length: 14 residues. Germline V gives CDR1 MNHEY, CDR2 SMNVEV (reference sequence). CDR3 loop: CASSRWASAYEQYF. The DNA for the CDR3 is TGTGCCAGCAGCCGATGGGCGTCCGCCTACGAGCAGTACTTC.

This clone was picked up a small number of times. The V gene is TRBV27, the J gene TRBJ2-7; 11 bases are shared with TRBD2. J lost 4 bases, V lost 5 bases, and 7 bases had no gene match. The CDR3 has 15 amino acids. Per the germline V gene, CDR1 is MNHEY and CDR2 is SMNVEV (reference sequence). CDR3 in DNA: TGTGCCAGCAGTCAACTAGCGGGAGAGCTTTACGAGCAGTACTTC. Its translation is CASSQLAGELYEQYF.

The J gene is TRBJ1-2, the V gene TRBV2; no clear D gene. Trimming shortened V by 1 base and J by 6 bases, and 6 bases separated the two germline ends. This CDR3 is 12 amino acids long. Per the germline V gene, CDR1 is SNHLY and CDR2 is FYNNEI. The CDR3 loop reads CASSEGGDGYTF. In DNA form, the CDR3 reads TGTGCCAGCAGTGAAGGCGGGGATGGCTACACCTTC.